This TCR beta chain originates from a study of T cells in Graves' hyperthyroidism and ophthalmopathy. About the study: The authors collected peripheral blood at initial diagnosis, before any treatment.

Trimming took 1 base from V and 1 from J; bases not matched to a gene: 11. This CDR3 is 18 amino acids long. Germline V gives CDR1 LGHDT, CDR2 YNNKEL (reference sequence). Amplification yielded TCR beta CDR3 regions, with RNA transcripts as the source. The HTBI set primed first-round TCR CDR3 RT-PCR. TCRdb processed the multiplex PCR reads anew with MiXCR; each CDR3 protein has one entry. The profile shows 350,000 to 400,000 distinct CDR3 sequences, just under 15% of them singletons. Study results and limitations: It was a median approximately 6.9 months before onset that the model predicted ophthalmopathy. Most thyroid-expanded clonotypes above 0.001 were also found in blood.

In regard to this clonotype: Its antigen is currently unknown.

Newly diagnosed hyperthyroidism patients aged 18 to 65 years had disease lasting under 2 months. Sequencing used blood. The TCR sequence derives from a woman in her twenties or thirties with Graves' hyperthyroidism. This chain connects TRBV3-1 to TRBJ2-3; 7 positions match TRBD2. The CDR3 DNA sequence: TGTGCCAGCAGCCAAGCATATAAGCGGGAACCGGGCACAGATACGCAGTATTTT. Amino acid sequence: CASSQAYKREPGTDTQYF.